These 11 T cell receptor beta chains were sequenced from one sample in a study of T cell changes during pregnancy in multiple sclerosis (dated by TCRdb to about 2019). Library prep was done by the immunoSEQ multiplex PCR assay. What TCRdb holds here is the immuneACCESS table cut down to in-frame rearrangements. Part of the clones is not present; checked against another copy, under half of the missing clones reflect an unresolved V gene, and the others are unexplained. The sample records more than 45,000 clones, about 88% of which are singletons. In total, the top ten clones hold roughly 1.2% of the sample. The material sequenced was CD4+ T cells from peripheral blood mononuclear cells, taken in the second trimester of pregnancy. Receptor source: a female donor with multiple sclerosis, enrolled in a pregnancy study.

V is TRBV10-2 and J is TRBJ2-2, with D possibly TRBD1 on 7 matching bases. This CDR3 contains 14 residues. Between the trimmed V and J ends, which lost 4 bases and 5 bases, there was a span of 11 bases. Germline assignment: CDR1 WSHSY and CDR2 SAAADI. This CDR3 reads CASSAQGRTGELFF. The CDR3 nucleotides are TGCGCCAGCAGTGCACAGGGGAGGACCGGGGAGCTGTTTTTT.

The chain carries TRBV28 and TRBJ2-1; TRBD2 aligns across 10 bases. Germline assignment: CDR1 MDHEN and CDR2 SYDVKM. The CDR3 length is 16 residues. J lost 2 bases, V lost 4 bases, and 5 bases had no gene match. The CDR3 DNA follows: TGTGCCAGCAGTTCCGCTAGCGGGAGACCCTACAATGAGCAGTTCTTC. Translation gives CASSSASGRPYNEQFF.

The chain couples TRBV21-1 to TRBJ1-2; the table's D call, TRBD1, has no DNA check behind it. TRBV21-1 is a pseudogene segment. This CDR3 spans 17 amino acids. The CDR3 reads CASSKTMDRRWSYGYTF. CDR3 in DNA: TGTGCCAGCAGCAAAACTATGGACAGGCGGTGGTCCTATGGCTACACCTTC.

This clone was detected only once. The chain couples TRBV23-1 to TRBJ2-2, with 7 bases identical to TRBD1. TRBV23-1 is known as an ORF, though its function is uncertain. This CDR3 spans 17 amino acids. V was clipped by 2 bases and J by 7 bases; unmatched bases: 13. The DNA for the CDR3 is TGCGCCAGCAGTCAACCAGGACCGGGACAGAGAGTCGGGGAGCTGTTTTTT. This sequence encodes CASSQPGPGQRVGELFF.

J is TRBJ1-1 and V is TRBV9, with 10 bases lining up with TRBD1. Losses at the gene ends were 4 bases for V and 6 bases for J; bases not matched to a gene: 9. The germline gives CDR1 SGDLS, CDR2 YYNGEE. The CDR3 consists of 15 residues. CDR3 loop: CASSLNLGTGAEAFF. CDR3 in DNA: TGTGCCAGCAGCCTCAATCTGGGGACAGGGGCTGAAGCTTTCTTT.

The chain combines TRBV28 with TRBJ2-2; D is possibly TRBD2 (6 bases). Germline V gene sequence: CDR1 MDHEN, CDR2 SYDVKM. Trimming stripped 4 bases from V and 3 bases from J, with 12 bases between. This CDR3 contains 15 residues. The CDR3 DNA sequence: TGTGCCAGCAGTTCGGGGTGGAGGGACACCGGGGAGCTGTTTTTT. It specifies CASSSGWRDTGELFF.

CDR3 sequence reads: CASSLRPGGETQYF. The DNA for the CDR3 is TGTGCCAGCAGCTTACGGCCAGGGGGAGAGACCCAGTACTTC. This chain uses TRBV7-7 with TRBJ2-5; 7 positions agree with TRBD1. The CDR3 spans 14 residues. The trim removed 2 bases at V and 4 bases at J, leaving 4 bases unmatched. In germline, CDR1 is SSHAT, CDR2 FNYEAQ (reference sequence).

This chain uses TRBV18 with TRBJ2-5; D might be TRBD2 (5 bases). Germline V lookup: CDR1 KGHSH, CDR2 LQKENI. The CDR3 has 15 residues. Trimming left V 3 bases short and J 4 bases short, with 15 bases between. The CDR3 coding sequence is TGTGCCAGCTCACCGGCCTTTACCGGGGTAGAGACCCAGTACTTC. Translation: CASSPAFTGVETQYF.

This clone was found once. The chain combines TRBV6-1 with TRBJ2-7, with D uncertain. This CDR3 has 12 residues. CDR1 and CDR2 from the germline V gene are MNHNS and SASEGT. The germline V and J ends were trimmed by 2 bases and 10 bases, with 12 bases remaining between them. CDR3 coding DNA: TGTGCCAGCAGTGAACTCACGGGTCCTCAGTACTTC. Translated: CASSELTGPQYF.

J is TRBJ1-2 and V is TRBV27; TRBD1 matches 7 bases. The trim removed 7 bases at V and 4 bases at J, leaving 12 bases unmatched. The CDR3 runs to 15 residues. The germline CDR1 and CDR2 sequences are MNHEY and SMNVEV (reference sequence). The CDR3 spells CASTSSGTVIYGYTF. In DNA, the CDR3 is TGTGCCAGCACCTCCTCCGGGACAGTGATCTATGGCTACACCTTC.

The CDR3 DNA is TGCGCCAGCAGCTTGTCGTGGAGCTCGGATGAGCAGTTCTTC. As protein: CASSLSWSSDEQFF. The V gene is TRBV5-1, the J gene TRBJ2-1; D is undetermined. Germline V gene data show CDR1 as SGHRS and CDR2 as YFSETQ. The CDR3 is 14 residues long. Trimming shortened V by 1 base and J by 8 bases, and 13 bases separated the two germline ends.